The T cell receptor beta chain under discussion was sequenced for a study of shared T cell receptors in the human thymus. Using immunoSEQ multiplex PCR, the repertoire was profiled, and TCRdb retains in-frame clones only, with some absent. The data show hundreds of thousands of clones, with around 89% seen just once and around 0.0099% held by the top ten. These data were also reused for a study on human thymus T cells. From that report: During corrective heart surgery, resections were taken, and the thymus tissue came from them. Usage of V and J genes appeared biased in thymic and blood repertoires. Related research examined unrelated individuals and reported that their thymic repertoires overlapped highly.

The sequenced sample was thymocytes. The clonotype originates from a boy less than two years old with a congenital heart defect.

CDR3 region: CASSEAGLGNQPQHF. The CDR3 nucleotides read TGCGCCAGCAGTGAGGCAGGGTTGGGCAATCAGCCCCAGCATTTT. The chain couples TRBV10-2 to TRBJ1-5, with a possible D match to TRBD1 (5 bases). The V end was cut by 2 bases, the J end by 2 bases, with 10 bases between. Germline V lookup: CDR1 WSHSY, CDR2 SAAADI. The CDR3 is made up of 15 amino acids.